Here is one TCR beta chain with its context. The antigen remains undetermined. The table came from immunoSEQ multiplex PCR; TCRdb's copy has only in-frame clones and leaves some out. This sample yields some 70,000 clones, of which more than 75% are seen a single time; 4.5% to 6% belongs to the top ten. This sample was included in a study of PD-1 blockade in mismatch repair-deficient tumors. Study background: All were previously treated, progressing patients with about 11 mismatch repair-deficient cancer types. Broader study findings: After pembrolizumab, tumor-resident clones rose rapidly, then generally contracted before radiologic responses.

CDR3 length equals 17 residues. From germline, CDR1 is ENHRY and CDR2 SYGVKD. J lost 0 bases, V lost 10 bases, and 11 bases had no gene match. All patients were mismatch repair deficient, assessed by either PCR or immunohistochemistry. A few pembrolizumab responders had their TCRs sequenced. The material was peripheral blood, obtained 2 weeks after starting pembrolizumab. The chain is built from TRBV10-3 and TRBJ1-3; TRBD1 agrees at 11 bases. The sequence was collected from an adult with mismatch repair-deficient cancer. The CDR3 DNA is TGTGCCAGCCAGGACAGGGGGCTCACCCACTCTGGAAACACCATATATTTT. Translation gives CASQDRGLTHSGNTIYF.